A single sample gave rise to the 11 T cell receptor beta chains below, sequenced in a study of low-dose radiotherapy and immunotherapy resistance in tumors. TRAV and TRBV primers primed cDNA for both TCRalpha and TCRbeta. The PCR that amplified TCRs ran for around 20 cycles, relying on a constant-region primer and a V-primer adapter. TCRdb redid the calling of the reads with MiXCR, one entry per CDR3 protein. Of 10,000 to 15,000 distinct CDR3 sequences in the sample, under 85% are singletons; the top ten hold about 3.5%. The receptors stem from a human donor with advanced metastatic prostate, ovarian, gallbladder or colorectal cancer (not recorded which). This table probably holds off-target reads from a library built for another chain.

The V gene is TRBV6-5, the J gene TRBJ1-2; TRBD1 agrees at 9 bases. Germline V gene lookup returns CDR1 MNHEY and CDR2 SVGAGI. V trimming: 2 bases; J trimming: 4 bases; junction bases outside the gene matches: 5. The CDR3 consists of 15 residues. CDR3 loop: CASSYAGQGSYGYTF. CDR3 in DNA: TGTGCCAGCAGTTACGCGGGACAGGGCAGCTATGGCTACACCTTC.

This sequence joins TRBV6-1 and TRBJ2-3, with unresolved D. Trimming left V 2 bases short and J 2 bases short, with 20 bases between. CDR3 length: 18 residues. CDR1 and CDR2 (germline): MNHNS, SASEGT. CDR3 nucleotide sequence: TGTGCCAGCAGTGAAACCCGCCAGGCCACTCCAAACACAGATACGCAGTATTTT. Protein: CASSETRQATPNTDTQYF.

The J gene is TRBJ2-7, the V gene TRBV5-1, with TRBD1 as a possible D gene (6 bases). Germline lookup yields CDR1 SGHRS and CDR2 YFSETQ. Trimming took 0 bases from V and 3 from J, leaving 13 bases between them. This CDR3 is 15 amino acids long. The CDR3 DNA reads as TGCGCCAGCAGCTTGGGACAGGCTGGGATCTACGAGCAGTACTTC. It encodes CASSLGQAGIYEQYF. Filled out from reference TRBV5-1 and TRBJ2-7, the complete variable domain reads KAGVTQTPRYLIKTRGQQVTLSCSPISGHRSVSWYQQTPGQGLQFLFEYFSETQRNKGNFPGRFSGRQFSNSRSEMNVSTLELGDSALYLCASSLGQAGIYEQYFGPGTRLTVT.

The J gene is TRBJ2-2, the V gene TRBV28, with 11 bases that match TRBD2. The CDR3 has 17 amino acids. V was pared by 6 bases and J by 5 bases, with 11 bases of the junction left unmatched. Per germline, CDR1 MDHEN and CDR2 SYDVKM. CDR3 region: CASSYIAGGPRTGELFF. The CDR3 DNA reads as TGTGCCAGCAGCTATATAGCGGGAGGGCCCCGGACCGGGGAGCTGTTTTTT.

This clonotype was observed a single time. The rearrangement links TRBV29-1 to TRBJ2-3; no clear D. The CDR3 extends over 10 amino acids. Germline loops: CDR1 SQVTM, CDR2 ANQGSEA. The germline V and J ends were trimmed by 7 bases and 1 base, with 3 bases remaining between them. CDR3 sequence (DNA): TGCAGCGCCGGCACAGATACGCAGTATTTT. It codes for CSAGTDTQYF.

The rearrangement links TRBV30 to TRBJ1-5, with D possibly matching TRBD1 (5 bases). From germline, CDR1 is GTSNPN and CDR2 SVGIG (reference sequence). This CDR3 has 15 residues. Trimming removed 1 base from V and 0 bases from J, with 10 bases in between. CDR3 bases: TGTGCCTGGAGTGAAACAGGAACTAGCAATCAGCCCCAGCATTTT. It codes for CAWSETGTSNQPQHF.

This chain joins TRBV21-1 and TRBJ2-1; TRBD2 is the table's D call and was not checked against the DNA. TRBV21-1 is a recognized pseudogene. The CDR3 consists of 17 residues. The CDR3 DNA sequence: TGTGCCAGCAGCAACAAGTGGGGGGACTTTCAGGTGAATGAGCAGTTCTTC. This translates into CASSNKWGDFQVNEQFF.

This chain joins TRBV14 and TRBJ1-1, with no clear D. From germline, CDR1 is SGHDN and CDR2 FVKESK. This CDR3 region has 15 residues. V lost 0 bases to trimming and J lost 10 bases, with 18 bases between them. The CDR3 DNA sequence: TGTGCCAGCAGCCAAGATGCCCCAAAGCCCTTTGGAGCTTTCTTT. It translates to CASSQDAPKPFGAFF.

This clonotype was counted a few times. An end of the junction differs from the germline gene, which may be a read error. The chain recombines TRBV13 with TRBJ1-6; no clear D gene. Germline V gene sequence: CDR1 PRHDT, CDR2 FYEKMQ (reference sequence). This CDR3 has 15 amino acids. The CDR3 is CAMREVNTNAGKSTF. CDR3 DNA sequence: TGTGCAATGAGAGAGGTTAACACCAATGCAGGCAAATCAACCTTT. Combining the CDR3 with reference TRBV13 and TRBJ1-6 gives the whole variable domain AAGVIQSPRHLIKEKRETATLKCYPIPRHDTVYWYQQGPGQDPQFLISFYEKMQSDKGSIPDRFSAQQFSDYHSELNMSSLELGDSALYFCAMREVNTNAGKSTFGNGTRLTVT.

This clonotype was found a few times. The V and J genes are TRBV21-1 and TRBJ2-1; TRBD2 is taken as the D call from the table, unchecked against the DNA. TRBV21-1 is a listed pseudogene. There are 17 residues in the CDR3. In DNA, the CDR3 is TGTGCCAGCAGCAAATGGAGGCTAGCGGACAGACACAATGAGCAGTTCTTC. This codes for CASSKWRLADRHNEQFF.

The chain has TRBV12-3 or TRBV12-4 and TRBJ1-1; weak D call: TRBD1 (5 bases). The CDR3 has 15 residues. V gave up 2 bases and J gave up 5 bases, with 15 bases separating them. The CDR3 reads CASSLNLGGRTEAFF. The CDR3 DNA is TGTGCCAGCAGTTTAAACCTCGGGGGTAGGACTGAAGCTTTCTTT.